This TCR beta chain comes out of a study of blood T cell repertoires in COVID-19. The repertoire was sequenced with immunoSEQ multiplex PCR; TCRdb's copy has only in-frame clones and lacks some. The repertoire holds some 170,000 clones, with about 70% as singletons. Trimming removed 2 bases at V and 1 base at J, with 7 bases between. The length of the CDR3 is 14 residues. Germline CDR1 is MGHRA and CDR2 is YSYEKL. The sample was peripheral blood. V is TRBV4-1 and J is TRBJ2-3; the D is unclear. The TCR sequence derives from a woman aged 45 to 65 with active or convalescent COVID-19. CDR3 coding DNA: TGCGCCAGCAGCCAACTAACAGGCACAGATACGCAGTATTTT. Protein: CASSQLTGTDTQYF.